This entry concerns a single T cell receptor beta chain. Here immunoSEQ multiplex PCR was the method, and the copy in TCRdb shows in-frame clones only, minus some. The table has about 130,000 clones, over 75% seen once. This record belongs to a study of radiation and T cells in renal cell carcinoma. The time point is: baseline pretreatment blood. Treatment defined: 15 Gy SBRT to primary tumor, nephrectomy 4 weeks later. The germline V gene encodes CDR1 SGHVS and CDR2 FQNEAQ. Trimming left V 4 bases short and J 6 bases short, with 18 bases between. CDR3 length equals 15 residues. This sequence joins TRBV7-8 and TRBJ1-1; D remains ambiguous. The TCR originated in a woman between 45 and 65 years old with renal cell carcinoma. Source: blood, taken from a patient whose treatment included radiotherapy and nephrectomy. Here the CDR3 reads CASSSSRVSNAEAFF. Written as DNA, the CDR3 is TGTGCCAGCAGCTCCTCCCGGGTCTCCAACGCTGAAGCTTTCTTT. Variable domain in full (rest from reference TRBV7-8 and TRBJ1-1): GAGVSQSPRYKVAKRGQDVALRCDPISGHVSLFWYQQALGQGPEFLTYFQNEAQLDKSGLPSDRFFAERPEGSVSTLKIQRTQQEDSAVYLCASSSSRVSNAEAFFGQGTRLTVV.